One T cell receptor (beta chain) is described in this entry. Its target is unknown. The record originates from a study of cytomegalovirus exposure and HLA in healthy donors. Across the whole study: HLA-typed donors were the source of about 85 million unique TCRs, which an early data release held. Study-wide results and caveats: Confirmation in vitro established that a few CMV-associated chains were specific for CMV antigens.

Researchers ran the PCR with 60 Vbeta and 13 Jbeta primers. TCRdb's table, derived via immunoSEQ multiplex PCR, lists solely in-frame clones and lacks some. The sample includes 110,000 or so clones, 60% to 80% of them seen just once. The germline gives CDR1 SGHRS, CDR2 YFSETQ. V trimming: 4 bases; J trimming: 6 bases; junction bases outside the gene matches: 15. This CDR3 comprises 18 residues. The TCR originated in a man aged 18 to 30 in good health and CMV-seropositive. Sequenced sample: PBMCs. The chain is built from TRBV5-1 and TRBJ2-3; 12 nucleotides line up with TRBD2. The CDR3 DNA sequence: TGCGCCAGCAGCGAGACTAGCGGGGGCCCCCCCACACACGATACGCAGTATTTT. This gives the protein CASSETSGGPPTHDTQYF.